This is a list of T cell receptor beta chains from one sample in a study of OX40 agonist ivuxolimab in advanced cancers. Assay: immunoSEQ multiplex PCR; the TCRdb copy retains only in-frame clones and omits some. The data hold about 150,000 clones, with just over 90% observed a single time. Material: CD4+ or CD8+ T cells sorted from blood, obtained in a trial of the OX40 agonist ivuxolimab. The receptor set was obtained from an adult with an advanced solid tumor such as melanoma, head and neck, liver or kidney cancer. Both conserved end residues are part of each CDR3. Fields, in order: clone size, D gene, V gene, J gene, CDR3 protein, CDR3 DNA. A D gene is named only where the DNA matches it firmly. Where a row states a size, it is once, few, many or the class of an expanded clone; other rows omit it.

clone size: few
D gene: .
V gene: TRBV4-1
J gene: TRBJ1-5
CDR3 protein: CASSQVVVRKGNQPQHF
CDR3 DNA: TGCGCCAGCAGCCAAGTGGTGGTTCGAAAAGGCAATCAGCCCCAGCATTTT

clone size: .
D gene: .
V gene: TRBV11-3
J gene: TRBJ2-2
CDR3 protein: CASSVGQNTGELFF
CDR3 DNA: TGTGCCAGCAGCGTCGGACAGAACACCGGGGAGCTGTTTTTT

clone size: .
D gene: .
V gene: TRBV10-3
J gene: TRBJ1-5
CDR3 protein: CAISETGNQPQHF
CDR3 DNA: TGTGCCATCAGTGAAACAGGGAATCAGCCCCAGCATTTT

clone size: .
D gene: .
V gene: TRBV7-8
J gene: TRBJ2-2
CDR3 protein: CASSAPEGELFF
CDR3 DNA: TGTGCCAGCAGCGCTCCCGAGGGGGAGCTGTTTTTT

clone size: .
D gene: .
V gene: TRBV6-5
J gene: TRBJ1-5
CDR3 protein: CASGQSLNQPQHF
CDR3 DNA: TGTGCCAGCGGACAGTCACTCAATCAGCCCCAGCATTTT

clone size: .
D gene: .
V gene: TRBV11-1
J gene: TRBJ1-2
CDR3 protein: CASSLAAPFYGYTF
CDR3 DNA: TGTGCCAGCAGCCTGGCCGCTCCCTTCTATGGCTACACCTTC

clone size: .
D gene: .
V gene: TRBV5-6
J gene: TRBJ1-2
CDR3 protein: CASSLWASGYTF
CDR3 DNA: TGTGCCAGCAGCTTGTGGGCCTCTGGCTACACCTTC

clone size: .
D gene: TRBD1
V gene: TRBV16
J gene: TRBJ1-1
CDR3 protein: CASTLREGAGGAFF
CDR3 DNA: TGTGCCAGCACCCTTCGAGAGGGGGCCGGTGGAGCTTTCTTT

clone size: .
D gene: TRBD1
V gene: TRBV29-1
J gene: TRBJ1-1
CDR3 protein: CSVVYRGGSEAFF
CDR3 DNA: TGCAGCGTAGTCTACAGGGGAGGCTCTGAAGCTTTCTTT

clone size: .
D gene: TRBD2
V gene: TRBV12-5
J gene: TRBJ2-1
CDR3 protein: CASVQLAGGNYNEQFF
CDR3 DNA: TGTGCTAGTGTCCAACTAGCGGGGGGGAACTACAATGAGCAGTTCTTC

clone size: .
D gene: .
V gene: TRBV6-5
J gene: TRBJ1-6
CDR3 protein: CASTPRQGTSPLHF
CDR3 DNA: TGTGCCAGCACCCCACGGCAGGGGACTTCACCCCTCCACTTT

clone size: .
D gene: TRBD2
V gene: TRBV28
J gene: TRBJ2-5
CDR3 protein: CASKTSGNRETQYF
CDR3 DNA: TGTGCCAGCAAAACTAGCGGGAACCGGGAGACCCAGTACTTC

clone size: .
D gene: .
V gene: TRBV13
J gene: TRBJ2-7
CDR3 protein: CASSQRFPGLNYEQYF
CDR3 DNA: TGTGCCAGCAGCCAGCGTTTCCCGGGCCTTAACTACGAGCAGTACTTC

clone size: .
D gene: TRBD2
V gene: TRBV7-8
J gene: TRBJ2-7
CDR3 protein: CASSSRLAGGVGPPYEQYF
CDR3 DNA: TGTGCCAGCAGCTCAAGACTAGCGGGAGGCGTAGGTCCCCCCTACGAGCAGTACTTC

clone size: .
D gene: .
V gene: TRBV5-1
J gene: TRBJ2-3
CDR3 protein: CASSLTGRTDTQYF
CDR3 DNA: TGCGCCAGCAGCTTGACGGGGCGGACAGATACGCAGTATTTT

clone size: .
D gene: TRBD1
V gene: TRBV7-2
J gene: TRBJ1-1
CDR3 protein: CASSFTGGTEAFF
CDR3 DNA: TGTGCCAGCAGCTTCACAGGGGGCACTGAAGCTTTCTTT

clone size: once
D gene: .
V gene: TRBV6-5
J gene: TRBJ1-2
CDR3 protein: CASSYYGGDYGYTF
CDR3 DNA: TGTGCCAGCAGTTACTACGGGGGAGACTATGGCTACACCTTC

clone size: .
D gene: TRBD1
V gene: TRBV10-3
J gene: TRBJ1-4
CDR3 protein: CAISETTGVREKLFF
CDR3 DNA: TGTGCCATCAGTGAGACGACAGGGGTACGTGAAAAACTGTTTTTT

clone size: .
D gene: .
V gene: TRBV6-1
J gene: TRBJ1-4
CDR3 protein: CASSEGLVGAGEKLFF
CDR3 DNA: TGTGCCAGCAGTGAAGGACTGGTAGGGGCCGGGGAAAAACTGTTTTTT

clone size: .
D gene: .
V gene: TRBV9
J gene: TRBJ2-1
CDR3 protein: CASSVEQGPLFYNEQFF
CDR3 DNA: TGTGCCAGCAGCGTCGAACAGGGCCCCCTATTCTACAATGAGCAGTTCTTC

clone size: .
D gene: .
V gene: TRBV7-2
J gene: TRBJ1-5
CDR3 protein: CASSLSGGNQPQHF
CDR3 DNA: TGTGCCAGCAGCTTATCCGGGGGCAATCAGCCCCAGCATTTT

clone size: .
D gene: .
V gene: TRBV6-5
J gene: TRBJ1-3
CDR3 protein: CASSYSGLRAGNTIYF
CDR3 DNA: TGTGCCAGCAGTTACTCGGGGTTGAGGGCTGGAAACACCATATATTTT

clone size: few
D gene: .
V gene: TRBV7-8
J gene: TRBJ1-5
CDR3 protein: CASSPTRGRQPQHF
CDR3 DNA: TGTGCCAGCAGCCCGACGAGGGGGAGGCAGCCCCAGCATTTT

clone size: .
D gene: .
V gene: TRBV18
J gene: TRBJ2-7
CDR3 protein: CASSPLRTAYEQYF
CDR3 DNA: TGTGCCAGCTCACCTTTAAGGACAGCCTACGAGCAGTACTTC

clone size: .
D gene: TRBD1
V gene: TRBV5-6
J gene: TRBJ1-3
CDR3 protein: CASSPGQSSGNTIYF
CDR3 DNA: TGTGCCAGCAGCCCGGGACAGTCCTCTGGAAACACCATATATTTT

clone size: .
D gene: .
V gene: TRBV7-2
J gene: TRBJ2-5
CDR3 protein: CASNRLRLVGTIQETQYF
CDR3 DNA: TGTGCCAGCAACCGACTCCGGCTAGTCGGGACGATCCAAGAGACCCAGTACTTC

clone size: once
D gene: TRBD2
V gene: TRBV7-2
J gene: TRBJ2-2
CDR3 protein: CASRTLAGGHPNTGELFF
CDR3 DNA: TGTGCCAGCAGGACACTAGCGGGGGGTCATCCGAACACCGGGGAGCTGTTTTTT

clone size: .
D gene: .
V gene: TRBV19
J gene: TRBJ1-1
CDR3 protein: CASSMALNTEAFF
CDR3 DNA: TGTGCCAGTAGTATGGCCCTGAACACTGAAGCTTTCTTT

clone size: .
D gene: TRBD1
V gene: TRBV4-3
J gene: TRBJ2-7
CDR3 protein: CASSQLQGTYEQYF
CDR3 DNA: TGCGCCAGCAGCCAACTACAGGGGACCTACGAGCAGTACTTC

clone size: .
D gene: .
V gene: TRBV12-5
J gene: TRBJ1-2
CDR3 protein: CASRGALYGYTF
CDR3 DNA: TGTGCTAGTCGGGGGGCCTTGTATGGCTACACCTTC

clone size: .
D gene: .
V gene: TRBV28
J gene: TRBJ1-1
CDR3 protein: CASSAQGMAEAFF
CDR3 DNA: TGTGCCAGCAGCGCCCAAGGGATGGCTGAAGCTTTCTTT

clone size: .
D gene: .
V gene: TRBV2
J gene: TRBJ1-3
CDR3 protein: CASSEYPGSAGNTIYF
CDR3 DNA: TGTGCCAGCAGTGAATATCCAGGGAGTGCTGGAAACACCATATATTTT

clone size: .
D gene: TRBD2
V gene: TRBV6-6
J gene: TRBJ2-7
CDR3 protein: CASSLTSVTYEQYF
CDR3 DNA: TGTGCCAGCAGCCTTACTAGCGTAACCTACGAGCAGTACTTC

clone size: once
D gene: .
V gene: TRBV4-3
J gene: TRBJ2-3
CDR3 protein: CASSQGGTSDQGTDTQYF
CDR3 DNA: TGCGCCAGCAGCCAAGGGGGAACTAGCGACCAGGGGACAGATACGCAGTATTTT

clone size: once
D gene: TRBD1
V gene: TRBV5-1
J gene: TRBJ1-1
CDR3 protein: CASSSQGMSTEAFF
CDR3 DNA: TGCGCCAGCAGCTCACAGGGGATGAGCACTGAAGCTTTCTTT

clone size: .
D gene: .
V gene: TRBV6-1
J gene: TRBJ1-5
CDR3 protein: CASTGGGSNQPQHF
CDR3 DNA: TGTGCCAGCACGGGGGGGGGATCCAATCAGCCCCAGCATTTT

clone size: once
D gene: .
V gene: TRBV6-6
J gene: TRBJ1-1
CDR3 protein: CASSSPGGNTEAFF
CDR3 DNA: TGTGCCAGCAGTTCCCCGGGGGGGAACACTGAAGCTTTCTTT

clone size: .
D gene: .
V gene: TRBV6-6
J gene: TRBJ2-3
CDR3 protein: CASSPRHQRTDTQYF
CDR3 DNA: TGTGCCAGCAGTCCTCGACACCAGAGGACAGATACGCAGTATTTT

clone size: .
D gene: TRBD2
V gene: TRBV11-2
J gene: TRBJ2-7
CDR3 protein: CASSRRAGLAGGKSYEQYF
CDR3 DNA: TGTGCCAGCAGCCGCCGCGCGGGACTAGCGGGGGGAAAATCCTACGAGCAGTACTTC

clone size: .
D gene: TRBD2
V gene: TRBV7-2
J gene: TRBJ2-1
CDR3 protein: CASSFSGGANNEQFF
CDR3 DNA: TGTGCCAGCAGCTTTAGCGGGGGGGCAAACAATGAGCAGTTCTTC

clone size: .
D gene: .
V gene: TRBV2
J gene: TRBJ2-7
CDR3 protein: CAGAAFGYEQYF
CDR3 DNA: TGTGCCGGAGCGGCTTTTGGCTACGAGCAGTACTTC

clone size: once
D gene: .
V gene: TRBV5-1
J gene: TRBJ1-4
CDR3 protein: CASSLTGGDEKLFF
CDR3 DNA: TGCGCCAGCAGCTTGACGGGGGGGGATGAAAAACTGTTTTTT